Listed here is a single T cell receptor (beta chain). What it binds is unknown. Method: immunoSEQ multiplex PCR; TCRdb's copy keeps in-frame clones and lacks some. The sample has tens of thousands of clones, nearly 90% seen once. The CDR3 runs 15 residues. CDR1 is SEHNR and CDR2 is FQNEAQ in the germline V gene (reference sequence). Trimming took 5 bases from V and 3 from J, leaving 13 bases between them. This entry belongs to a study of T cell responses to AZD1222 COVID-19 vaccine. Across the whole study: Analyses pooled second doses at about 4 or about 12 weeks.

Overall study findings and caveats: Spike-specific TCR breadth and depth went up after people got two AZD1222 doses. Regions 160-218 and 743-854 held dominance among vaccine-associated CD4 TCRs, which spanned spike. Donors skewed white British and female; clonal diversity was possibly underestimated.

The sequences come from peripheral blood, collected on day 0 of AZD1222 vaccination. The V and J genes are TRBV7-9 and TRBJ2-2; D might be TRBD1 or TRBD2, each matching 5 bases. The source is an adult in good health. CDR3 loop: CASSPTVGDTGELFF. Written as DNA, the CDR3 is TGTGCCAGCAGCCCGACAGTGGGGGACACCGGGGAGCTGTTTTTT. The whole variable domain, remainder taken from reference TRBV7-9 and TRBJ2-2, is DTGVSQNPRHKITKRGQNVTFRCDPISEHNRLYWYRQTLGQGPEFLTYFQNEAQLEKSRLLSDRFSAERPKGSFSTLEIQRTEQGDSAMYLCASSPTVGDTGELFFGEGSRLTVL.